What follows describes a single TCR beta chain. The antigen is not known. TCRdb itself ran the 5' RACE reads through MiXCR, one entry per CDR3 protein. Among approximately 490,000 distinct CDR3 sequences listed, about a fifth were seen once. The trim removed 3 bases at V and 8 bases at J, leaving 18 bases unmatched. The germline V gene encodes CDR1 SGHRS and CDR2 YFSETQ. This CDR3 has 17 amino acids. The sample belongs to a study of T-cell memory formation after mild COVID-19. Whole-study results and caveats: CD8+ contracting clones occupied EMRA, while CD4+ ones occupied mainly CM and EM. A second wave of clones peaked on day 37, and their SARS-CoV-2 specificity went unconfirmed. Clones contracting over day 15 to 85 were CD4/CD8 balanced, with later expanders leaning CD4+.

This rearrangement joins TRBV5-1 to TRBJ1-2; 8 bases line up with TRBD1. What was sequenced was PBMCs or a T cell subset sorted from them (not recorded which). The TCR originated in an adult woman who had mild COVID-19 (a few samples of this study predate the infection). Cell type and time point are not known. The CDR3 reads CASSSLPGQDTSEGYTF. The DNA of the CDR3 is TGCGCCAGCAGCTCCTTACCGGGACAGGATACATCGGAAGGCTACACCTTC.